This is a list of T cell receptor beta chains from one sample in a study of blood T cell repertoires in COVID-19. Profiling relied on immunoSEQ multiplex PCR, and the TCRdb table lists in-frame clones only, not all of them. The sample contains about 50,000 clones, roughly 86% of which appear only once. The sample comprised peripheral blood. These receptors originate from a man older than 75 with active COVID-19. Both conserved end residues are part of each CDR3. The D gene is left open where the match is weak. Only part of the rows carry a size: once, few, many, or a class if the clone is expanded.

CDR3: CASSVTSASYEQYF
DNA: TGTGCCAGCAGTGTCACATCAGCGTCCTACGAGCAGTACTTC
length: 14
J: TRBJ2-7
D: -
V: TRBV2
size: -

CDR3: CASSLVHRGEPPPYEQYF
DNA: TGTGCCAGCAGCTTAGTCCACAGGGGGGAACCCCCCCCCTACGAGCAGTACTTC
length: 18
J: TRBJ2-7
D: TRBD1
V: TRBV7-9
size: -

CDR3: CATARTGDAKNIQYF
DNA: TGTGCCACCGCTAGGACAGGGGATGCCAAAAACATTCAGTACTTC
length: 15
J: TRBJ2-4
D: TRBD1
V: TRBV6-5
size: -

CDR3: CASRGREGSYEQYF
DNA: TGTGCCAGTAGAGGGCGGGAGGGGAGTTACGAGCAGTACTTC
length: 14
J: TRBJ2-7
D: TRBD2
V: TRBV19
size: -

CDR3: CASSLQGDEQYF
DNA: TGTGCCAGCTCACTACAGGGTGACGAGCAGTACTTC
length: 12
J: TRBJ2-7
D: -
V: TRBV18
size: -

CDR3: CASSLRPPQGLAGGPDNEQFF
DNA: TGTGCCAGCAGTCTCCGCCCCCCGCAGGGACTAGCGGGGGGACCTGACAATGAGCAGTTCTTC
length: 21
J: TRBJ2-1
D: TRBD2
V: TRBV27
size: -

CDR3: CASSEARGSGGYTF
DNA: TGTGCCAGCAGTGAAGCTCGAGGGTCGGGTGGCTACACCTTC
length: 14
J: TRBJ1-2
D: -
V: TRBV2
size: -

CDR3: CAWSRDIPGHEQYF
DNA: TGTGCCTGGAGTCGGGACATCCCTGGGCACGAGCAGTACTTC
length: 14
J: TRBJ2-7
D: -
V: TRBV30
size: -

CDR3: CASSEQTGDLSYEQYF
DNA: TGTGCCAGCAGCGAACAAACAGGGGATCTTTCCTACGAGCAGTACTTC
length: 16
J: TRBJ2-7
D: TRBD1
V: TRBV7-2
size: once

CDR3: CASSPRGEVYEQYF
DNA: TGCGCCAGCAGCCCCAGAGGTGAGGTCTACGAGCAGTACTTC
length: 14
J: TRBJ2-7
D: -
V: TRBV5-1
size: -

CDR3: CASMGDSYNEQFF
DNA: TGTGCCAGCATGGGGGACAGTTACAATGAGCAGTTCTTC
length: 13
J: TRBJ2-1
D: -
V: TRBV21-1
size: -

CDR3: CASSLRVSAGTNEQFF
DNA: TGTGCCAGTAGTTTGCGGGTGAGCGCGGGGACTAATGAGCAGTTCTTC
length: 16
J: TRBJ2-1
D: -
V: TRBV19
size: -

CDR3: CASSQPDRARETQYF
DNA: TGTGCCAGCAGCCAACCCGACAGGGCGAGGGAGACCCAGTACTTC
length: 15
J: TRBJ2-5
D: TRBD1
V: TRBV3-1/TRBV3-2
size: -

CDR3: CASSQDGQFNQPQHF
DNA: TGTGCCAGCAGCCAAGACGGACAGTTCAATCAGCCCCAGCATTTT
length: 15
J: TRBJ1-5
D: -
V: TRBV4-2
size: few

CDR3: CASSLTRGTNQPQHF
DNA: TGTGCCAGCAGCTTAACAAGGGGGACCAATCAGCCCCAGCATTTT
length: 15
J: TRBJ1-5
D: -
V: TRBV7-3
size: -

CDR3: CASSLVGRGSYEQYF
DNA: TGTGCCAGCAGCTTGGTGGGCAGGGGCTCCTACGAGCAGTACTTC
length: 15
J: TRBJ2-7
D: -
V: TRBV5-8
size: -

CDR3: CASSPEVPGQKKEKLFF
DNA: TGTGCCAGCTCACCCGAGGTCCCGGGACAGAAGAAGGAAAAACTGTTTTTT
length: 17
J: TRBJ1-4
D: TRBD1
V: TRBV18
size: -

CDR3: CASSQELAGGSTDTQYF
DNA: TGTGCCAGCAGCCAAGAACTAGCGGGAGGTAGCACAGATACGCAGTATTTT
length: 17
J: TRBJ2-3
D: TRBD2
V: TRBV4-2
size: -

CDR3: CASSLVRLAEASYNEQFF
DNA: TGTGCCAGCAGCTTAGTAAGGCTAGCAGAAGCCTCCTACAATGAGCAGTTCTTC
length: 18
J: TRBJ2-1
D: -
V: TRBV7-2
size: -

CDR3: CASSQGLAGVADTQYF
DNA: TGCGCCAGCAGCCAGGGACTAGCGGGAGTCGCAGATACGCAGTATTTT
length: 16
J: TRBJ2-3
D: TRBD2
V: TRBV5-1
size: -

CDR3: CASSLKLETDTQYF
DNA: TGTGCCAGCAGTTTAAAACTAGAGACAGATACGCAGTATTTT
length: 14
J: TRBJ2-3
D: -
V: TRBV27
size: -

CDR3: CASSKDRGRPRYTEAFF
DNA: TGTGCCAGCAGCAAAGACAGGGGGCGACCCCGGTACACTGAAGCTTTCTTT
length: 17
J: TRBJ1-1
D: -
V: TRBV21-1
size: -

CDR3: CATSDPGLVAVNEQFF
DNA: TGTGCCACCAGTGACCCGGGACTAGTGGCCGTCAATGAGCAGTTCTTC
length: 16
J: TRBJ2-1
D: TRBD2
V: TRBV24-1
size: -

CDR3: CASSEGLAGGKDTGELFF
DNA: TGTGCCAGCAGCGAGGGACTAGCGGGAGGAAAAGACACCGGGGAGCTGTTTTTT
length: 18
J: TRBJ2-2
D: TRBD2
V: TRBV9
size: -

CDR3: CASSGSNPYNEQFF
DNA: TGTGCCAGCAGCGGGAGTAACCCCTACAATGAGCAGTTCTTC
length: 14
J: TRBJ2-1
D: -
V: TRBV6-5
size: -

CDR3: CASSPAGMGYGYTF
DNA: TGTGCCAGCTCACCAGCAGGGATGGGATATGGCTACACCTTC
length: 14
J: TRBJ1-2
D: -
V: TRBV18
size: -

CDR3: CASSPPNTGSYEQYF
DNA: TGTGCCAGCTCACCACCCAACACGGGATCCTACGAGCAGTACTTC
length: 15
J: TRBJ2-7
D: -
V: TRBV18
size: few

CDR3: CASRRVAGIGETQYF
DNA: TGTGCCAGTAGGCGAGTAGCGGGAATCGGAGAGACCCAGTACTTC
length: 15
J: TRBJ2-5
D: TRBD2
V: TRBV19
size: -

CDR3: CAWSPQAYSGNTIYF
DNA: TGTGCCTGGAGTCCCCAGGCCTACTCTGGAAACACCATATATTTT
length: 15
J: TRBJ1-3
D: -
V: TRBV30
size: -

CDR3: CASSLAEGAGNTIYF
DNA: TGTGCCAGCAGCTTAGCTGAGGGTGCTGGAAACACCATATATTTT
length: 15
J: TRBJ1-3
D: -
V: TRBV7-9
size: -

CDR3: CASSFGQGGVSPLHF
DNA: TGTGCCAGCAGTTTCGGTCAGGGAGGCGTGTCACCCCTCCACTTT
length: 15
J: TRBJ1-6
D: -
V: TRBV27
size: few

CDR3: CASSGAGLSNEKLFF
DNA: TGTGCCAGCAGTGGCGCGGGGCTGTCTAATGAAAAACTGTTTTTT
length: 15
J: TRBJ1-4
D: -
V: TRBV2
size: -

CDR3: CASSKGLAGDGETQYF
DNA: TGTGCCAGCAGTAAGGGACTAGCGGGAGATGGTGAGACCCAGTACTTC
length: 16
J: TRBJ2-5
D: TRBD2
V: TRBV6-6
size: -

CDR3: CASSLSRLAYNEQFF
DNA: TGTGCCAGCAGCTTAAGTCGACTAGCATACAATGAGCAGTTCTTC
length: 15
J: TRBJ2-1
D: TRBD2
V: TRBV7-3
size: -

CDR3: CASSVGQGTTDTQYF
DNA: TGCGCCAGCAGCGTGGGACAGGGAACCACAGATACGCAGTATTTT
length: 15
J: TRBJ2-3
D: TRBD1
V: TRBV5-1
size: -

CDR3: CASSRIDRDQPQHF
DNA: TGTGCCAGTAGTAGGATTGACAGGGATCAGCCCCAGCATTTT
length: 14
J: TRBJ1-5
D: TRBD1
V: TRBV19
size: -

CDR3: CASSLGGPANEQFF
DNA: TGCGCCAGCAGCTTGGGGGGGCCGGCAAATGAGCAGTTCTTC
length: 14
J: TRBJ2-1
D: -
V: TRBV5-1
size: -

CDR3: CASSQDSASYNEQFF
DNA: TGTGCCAGCAGTCAAGACTCCGCCTCCTACAATGAGCAGTTCTTC
length: 15
J: TRBJ2-1
D: -
V: TRBV5-4
size: -

CDR3: CASSLTRDRTEAFF
DNA: TGTGCCAGCAGCTTAACCAGGGATCGCACTGAAGCTTTCTTT
length: 14
J: TRBJ1-1
D: -
V: TRBV7-3
size: -

CDR3: CASSQAGTANYGYTF
DNA: TGTGCCAGCAGCCAAGCCGGGACAGCTAACTATGGCTACACCTTC
length: 15
J: TRBJ1-2
D: TRBD1
V: TRBV4-2
size: -

CDR3: CASSPGGVHYTF
DNA: TGTGCCAGCAGTCCGGGGGGGGTTCACTACACCTTC
length: 12
J: TRBJ1-2
D: -
V: TRBV28
size: once

CDR3: CASSRDRGGEKLFF
DNA: TGTGCCAGCAGTAGGGACAGGGGTGGTGAAAAACTGTTTTTT
length: 14
J: TRBJ1-4
D: TRBD1
V: TRBV2
size: -

CDR3: CASSESVAGERQFF
DNA: TGTGCTAGCAGTGAATCGGTTGCGGGAGAGAGGCAGTTCTTC
length: 14
J: TRBJ2-1
D: TRBD2
V: TRBV25-1
size: -

CDR3: CSASGREAYNEQFF
DNA: TGCAGTGCTAGTGGGCGGGAGGCCTACAATGAGCAGTTCTTC
length: 14
J: TRBJ2-1
D: TRBD2
V: TRBV20-1
size: -

CDR3: CASSLADEQFF
DNA: TGTGCCAGCTCCCTGGCTGATGAGCAGTTCTTC
length: 11
J: TRBJ2-1
D: -
V: TRBV18
size: -

CDR3: CASSLGGTGGNEQYF
DNA: TGCGCCAGCAGCTTGGGAGGGACAGGTGGGAACGAGCAGTACTTC
length: 15
J: TRBJ2-7
D: TRBD1
V: TRBV5-1
size: -

CDR3: CASKYLRDYNSPLHF
DNA: TGCGCCAGCAAATACCTGAGGGACTATAATTCACCCCTCCACTTT
length: 15
J: TRBJ1-6
D: -
V: TRBV5-1
size: -

CDR3: CATSRGLLAGPDEQFF
DNA: TGTGCCACCAGCAGAGGTCTGCTAGCGGGACCGGACGAGCAGTTCTTC
length: 16
J: TRBJ2-1
D: TRBD2
V: TRBV15
size: -

CDR3: CASSLALGTSGHEQYF
DNA: TGTGCCAGCAGCTTGGCCTTAGGGACTAGCGGGCACGAGCAGTACTTC
length: 16
J: TRBJ2-7
D: TRBD2
V: TRBV5-6
size: -

CDR3: CASSPPGGRLPQYF
DNA: TGTGCCAGCAGCCCCCCTGGCGGGAGGCTCCCCCAGTACTTC
length: 14
J: TRBJ2-7
D: TRBD2
V: TRBV28
size: -

CDR3: CASSLVGAGSNEQYF
DNA: TGTGCCAGCAGCTTAGTTGGTGCAGGGTCCAACGAGCAGTACTTC
length: 15
J: TRBJ2-7
D: -
V: TRBV7-2
size: once

CDR3: CASSAATGPYGYTF
DNA: TGTGCCAGCAGCGCAGCGACAGGACCCTATGGCTACACCTTC
length: 14
J: TRBJ1-2
D: -
V: TRBV9
size: -

CDR3: CASSVRASKSSYNEQFF
DNA: TGTGCCAGTAGTGTTCGAGCGTCAAAAAGCTCCTACAATGAGCAGTTCTTC
length: 17
J: TRBJ2-1
D: -
V: TRBV19
size: -

CDR3: CAWSSILGDTGELFF
DNA: TGTGCCTGGAGTTCGATTCTGGGCGACACCGGGGAGCTGTTTTTT
length: 15
J: TRBJ2-2
D: -
V: TRBV30
size: -

CDR3: CASSPGLAGLDTQYF
DNA: TGTGCCAGCAGCCCGGGACTAGCGGGACTCGATACGCAGTATTTT
length: 15
J: TRBJ2-3
D: TRBD2
V: TRBV4-2
size: -